Presented here are 8 T cell receptor beta chains from one specimen sequenced in a study of vaccination and CD4 T cells after COVID-19. As to treatment: approximately 10-day PBMC culture with coronavirus spike peptide pools or control peptides (ViraFEST assay). The antigens of these receptors remain unknown. Sequencing of DNA taken from cultured CD4+ T cells relied on the Oncomine TCR Beta short-read assay. TCRdb re-derived calls from the PCR reads in MiXCR, one entry per CDR3 protein. The sample holds fewer than 20,000 distinct CDR3 sequences, roughly 50% seen once. Sequenced here: CD4+ T cells from blood, cultured in vitro, sampled before SARS-CoV-2 vaccination. The source is a human donor who had recovered from COVID-19.

The chain links TRBV20-1 to TRBJ1-4; TRBD1 matches at 8 bases. J lost 7 bases, V lost 0 bases, and 7 bases had no gene match. The CDR3 runs 15 residues. From germline, CDR1 is DFQATT and CDR2 SNEGSKA (reference sequence). The CDR3 reads CSARDFLQGGEKLFF. In DNA form, the CDR3 reads TGCAGTGCTAGAGATTTTCTACAGGGGGGTGAAAAACTGTTTTTT.

The gene calls are TRBV19 and TRBJ1-2, with TRBD1 identical over 10 bases. Germline trimming cut 7 bases from V and 7 bases from J; bases unmatched to any gene: 12. This CDR3 contains 15 residues. Per germline, CDR1 LNHDA and CDR2 SQIVND (reference sequence). CDR3 sequence (DNA): TGTGCCAGTACCCCCCTCGGAGACAGGGGGCTTGGCTACACCTTC. It specifies CASTPLGDRGLGYTF.

CDR3: CASSFKAGETQYF. The DNA of the CDR3 is TGTGCCAGCAGCTTTAAGGCGGGAGAGACCCAGTACTTC. J is TRBJ2-5 and V is TRBV11-3; TRBD2 is a possible D gene (5 bases). Trimming removed 3 bases from V and 4 bases from J, with 9 bases in between. The CDR3 extends over 13 amino acids. Germline V gene sequence: CDR1 SGHNT, CDR2 YENEEA.

The chain uses TRBV6-1 and TRBJ2-7, with TRBD2 matching over 14 bases. Trimming cost V 6 bases and J 3 bases; bases outside gene matches: 4. The germline V gene encodes CDR1 MNHNS and CDR2 SASEGT. The CDR3 is made up of 15 amino acids. In DNA form, the CDR3 reads TGTGCCAGCAGCCCCGGGACTAGCGGGAGCTACGAGCAGTACTTC. This encodes CASSPGTSGSYEQYF.

This clonotype was observed a handful of times. V is TRBV6-2 or TRBV6-3 and J is TRBJ1-5; 8 nucleotides align to TRBD1. This CDR3 region has 15 residues. Germline lookup yields CDR1 MNHEY and CDR2 SVGEGT. With V trimmed by 11 bases and J by 8 bases, 17 bases remained unmatched. The CDR3 nucleotides read TGTGCCTTCCCCTCCGTGCAGGGGGCTTTTAAGCCCCAGCATTTT. It encodes CAFPSVQGAFKPQHF.

The chain carries TRBV20-1 and TRBJ2-1, with D possibly being TRBD2 (6 bases). Germline V gene data show CDR1 as DFQATT and CDR2 as SNEGSKA (reference sequence). V lost 7 bases to trimming and J lost 7 bases, with 20 bases between them. This CDR3 has 14 amino acids. The CDR3 bases are TGCAGTGTGGGTTGGGACTCCTTGAAGAATGAGCAGTTCTTC. As protein: CSVGWDSLKNEQFF.

The rearrangement links TRBV6-5 to TRBJ2-7, with 8 nucleotides matching TRBD2. The germline gives CDR1 MNHEY, CDR2 SVGAGI. The CDR3 consists of 13 residues. Trimming took 4 bases from V and 4 from J; bases not matched to a gene: 3. The CDR3 nucleotides are TGTGCCAGCAGTTTAGCGGGGAGATACGAGCAGTACTTC. Translating gives CASSLAGRYEQYF.

The genes are TRBV7-9 and TRBJ1-1, with 8 nucleotides matching TRBD1. The length of the CDR3 is 16 residues. Germline CDR1 is SEHNR and CDR2 is FQNEAQ (reference sequence). The J segment lost 6 bases and the V segment lost 5 bases, leaving 14 bases of the junction unmatched. The CDR3 coding sequence is TGTGCCAGCAGCGCCTACACGGGACAGGAGAGGGCTGAAGCTTTCTTT. Amino acids: CASSAYTGQERAEAFF.